The 15 T cell receptor beta chains listed next were all sequenced from one sample in a study of blood T cell repertoires in COVID-19. TCRdb keeps only in-frame clones here, not all; method: immunoSEQ multiplex PCR. Here the sample spans roughly 100,000 clones, roughly 80% being singletons. The sequenced material came from peripheral blood. These receptors were taken from a woman aged 80 or over with acute or convalescent COVID-19.

The chain recombines TRBV2 with TRBJ1-1, with D possibly matching TRBD1 (5 bases). Germline V lookup: CDR1 SNHLY, CDR2 FYNNEI. Between the trimmed V and J ends, which lost 4 bases and 10 bases, there was a span of 13 bases. This CDR3 is 12 amino acids long. CDR3 in amino acids: CASSGLTEVAFF. The CDR3 DNA sequence: TGTGCCAGCAGTGGCTTGACAGAGGTAGCTTTCTTT.

The V gene is TRBV12-5, the J gene TRBJ2-5; TRBD1 is a possible D gene (5 bases). Trimming stripped 0 bases from V and 3 bases from J, with 5 bases between. The CDR3 runs 13 residues. Germline assignment: CDR1 LGHNT and CDR2 FRNRAP. In DNA, the CDR3 is TGTGCTAGTGGTTTGGTACAGGAAGAGACCCAGTACTTC. Its protein product is CASGLVQEETQYF.

This clone was counted once. The V gene is TRBV2, the J gene TRBJ2-3, with TRBD2 matching 7 bases. The CDR3 is made up of 12 amino acids. The junction had 0 bases not matched to a gene; V was cut back by 3 bases and J by 6 bases. Germline CDR1 SNHLY, CDR2 FYNNEI. CDR3 sequence reads: CASSDSGDTQYF. CDR3 DNA sequence: TGTGCCAGCAGTGATAGCGGGGATACGCAGTATTTT.

This clone occurred a few times. The chain uses TRBV16 and TRBJ1-4, with D unresolved. The CDR3 is 18 residues long. CDR1 is KGHSY and CDR2 is FQNENV in the germline V gene. Trimming left V 2 bases short and J 7 bases short, with 23 bases between. For the CDR3, the DNA is TGTGCCAGCAGCCAAAGGCAGTTAGGTGGCGGATTACCTGAAAAACTGTTTTTT. It encodes CASSQRQLGGGLPEKLFF.

About this clone: This sample also contains other DNA sequences that code for the same CDR3. The chain carries TRBV19 and TRBJ2-1; 7 positions match TRBD2. V dropped 3 bases and J dropped 4; count of bases not matched to a gene: 3. The germline V gene has CDR1 LNHDA and CDR2 SQIVND (reference sequence). The CDR3 loop spans 14 amino acids. The CDR3 here is CASSMGGQYNEQFF. The CDR3 DNA sequence: TGTGCCAGTAGTATGGGAGGGCAGTACAATGAGCAGTTCTTC. The complete variable domain, with remaining parts taken from reference TRBV19 and TRBJ2-1, reads DGGITQSPKYLFRKEGQNVTLSCEQNLNHDAMYWYRQDPGQGLRLIYYSQIVNDFQKGDIAEGYSVSREKKESFPLTVTSAQKNPTAFYLCASSMGGQYNEQFFGPGTRLTVL.

V gene TRBV27 combines with J gene TRBJ2-1; D not resolved. The V gene lost 5 bases and the J gene lost 7 bases, with 18 bases spanning the gap. This CDR3 spans 15 amino acids. The V gene's germline CDR1 is MNHEY and CDR2 SMNVEV (reference sequence). The CDR3 is CASSGRYPGLNEQFF. CDR3 nucleotides: TGTGCCAGCAGTGGCAGGTACCCAGGTCTGAATGAGCAGTTCTTC.

The chain is built from TRBV4-3 and TRBJ1-1; D gene unclear. CDR1 and CDR2 (germline): LGHNA, YSLEER. V gave up 1 base and J gave up 8 bases, with 11 bases separating them. The CDR3 is 13 amino acids. The CDR3 nucleotides read TGCGCCAGCAGCCAAGGTCAACAATCCGAAGCTTTCTTT. As protein: CASSQGQQSEAFF.

This clone showed up just once. The CDR3 DNA reads as TGCAGTGCTAGTAGCCCTTTGCAGGGGAACACTGAAGCTTTCTTT. This sequence encodes CSASSPLQGNTEAFF. J is TRBJ1-1 and V is TRBV20-1, with a weak D call TRBD1 (5 bases). Germline V gene sequence: CDR1 DFQATT, CDR2 SNEGSKA (reference sequence). V was pared by 3 bases and J by 1 base, with 15 bases between. This CDR3 has 15 amino acids.

This chain uses TRBV5-1 with TRBJ1-3, with TRBD1 matching over 7 bases. The germline V gene encodes CDR1 SGHRS and CDR2 YFSETQ. The CDR3 loop spans 14 amino acids. V lost 5 bases and J lost 4; bases outside the gene matches: 6. CDR3 sequence: CASSPQGPGNTIYF. The CDR3 DNA follows: TGCGCCAGCAGTCCACAGGGGCCGGGAAACACCATATATTTT.

This sequence joins TRBV7-9 and TRBJ2-7; TRBD1 aligns across 10 bases. Germline trimming cut 1 base from V and 5 bases from J; bases unmatched to any gene: 2. Germline CDR1 SEHNR, CDR2 FQNEAQ (reference sequence). The CDR3 is 14 residues long. CDR3 amino acids: CASSLGQGAHEQYF. Here the CDR3 DNA reads TGTGCCAGCAGCTTAGGACAGGGGGCACACGAGCAGTACTTC.

V and J are TRBV28 and TRBJ2-6, with D perhaps TRBD1 (5 bases). Germline V gene lookup returns CDR1 MDHEN and CDR2 SYDVKM. Trimming removed 3 bases from V and 1 base from J, with 7 bases in between. This CDR3 has 15 residues. The CDR3 loop is CASSFSGSGANVLTF. CDR3 bases: TGTGCCAGCAGTTTTTCAGGGTCTGGGGCCAACGTCCTGACTTTC.

The genes are TRBV3-1 (or the pseudogene TRBV3-2) and TRBJ1-1, with D unresolved. The germline V and J ends were trimmed by 1 base and 8 bases, with 5 bases remaining between them. This CDR3 is built from 11 residues. Per germline, CDR1 LGHDT and CDR2 YNNKEL (reference sequence). The CDR3 nucleotides read TGTGCCAGCAGCCAAGTCGGGGAAGCTTTCTTT. It yields the protein CASSQVGEAFF.

The chain employs TRBV27 and TRBJ2-5; unclear D gene. Germline V lookup: CDR1 MNHEY, CDR2 SMNVEV (reference sequence). The length of the CDR3 is 13 residues. V gave up 1 base and J gave up 2 bases, with 5 bases separating them. CDR3 loop: CASSLFGQETQYF. DNA for the CDR3: TGTGCCAGCAGTTTATTCGGGCAAGAGACCCAGTACTTC.

V and J are TRBV21-1 and TRBJ2-7; the D segment call TRBD2 is taken from the table without a DNA check. TRBV21-1 is listed as a pseudogene. The CDR3 spans 15 residues. CDR3 coding DNA: TGTGCCAGCAGCAAAGCGGGGCGGGAAGGCTACGAGCAGTACGTC. Translating gives CASSKAGREGYEQYV.

This chain connects TRBV2 to TRBJ2-1, with 14 bases that match TRBD2. CDR1 and CDR2 (germline): SNHLY, FYNNEI. J gave up 8 bases and V 6 bases, and 6 bases lay outside the gene matches. The CDR3 covers 15 residues. CDR3 sequence reads: CASSDGTSGSDEQFF. DNA of the CDR3: TGTGCCAGCAGCGACGGGACTAGCGGGAGCGATGAGCAGTTCTTC.